This T cell receptor beta chain originates from a study of T cell repertoires in cytomegalovirus infection. Study-wide context: Used in the study were CMV epitopes, some recently identified and HLA-C-restricted, others well-studied and HLA-B-restricted.

This clonotype appeared many times. The antigen is undetermined. TCRdb re-derived calls from the reads in MiXCR, one entry per CDR3 protein. The sample includes 350,000 to 400,000 distinct CDR3 sequences, roughly 34% seen only once; the top ten take roughly 14%. Deletions cut 3 bases from V and 4 bases from J, with 0 bases between. This CDR3 region has 11 residues. The V call is TRBV12-3 or TRBV12-4, the J call TRBJ1-4; D is ambiguous. This TCR was sampled from a human donor in good health (CMV status not recorded). Some clones in this sample may be carry-over from other donors' samples. The sequenced sample was cultured PBMCs, obtained from culture after CMV antigen stimulation. The CDR3 nucleotides read TGTGCCAGCAGTTTTAATGAAAAACTGTTTTTT. Encoded protein: CASSFNEKLFF.